This T cell receptor beta chain was documented in a study of blood T cell repertoires in COVID-19. Two negative PCRs, clearance, or symptom resolution characterized the recovered Cohort 3 donors. CDR3 length equals 11 residues. In germline, CDR1 is ENHRY, CDR2 SYGVKD. V was pared by 10 bases and J by 7 bases, with 13 bases between. Repertoires were generated with immunoSEQ multiplex PCR, while TCRdb's copy carries only in-frame clones and drops some. Of about 260,000 clones listed, roughly nine tenths are singletons. Sequencing input: PBMCs or T cells enriched from blood (not recorded which). This receptor was obtained from a woman aged 18-29 years who had recovered from COVID-19. This chain connects TRBV10-3 to TRBJ1-1; weak D call: TRBD1 (6 bases). CDR3 DNA: TGTGCCACGCGGGGGCAGGGTGAAGCTTTCTTT. Its translation: CATRGQGEAFF.